This TCR beta chain derives from a study of CD8+CD57+ T cells in acquired aplastic anemia. Genomic DNA constituted the template upon which TCR beta VDJ and CDR3 profiling was performed. TCRdb re-called the reads through MiXCR, storing one row per CDR3 protein. This sample carries approximately 190,000 distinct CDR3 sequences, less than 65% of them seen once, and the ten largest clones take under 60%. Germline loops: CDR1 GTSNPN, CDR2 SVGIG (reference sequence). The CDR3 spans 15 residues. V was pared by 4 bases and J by 3 bases, with 18 bases between. V gene TRBV30 combines with J gene TRBJ1-1; D might be TRBD1 (6 bases). This TCR derives from a human donor with severe aplastic anemia or a healthy control (not recorded which). The sample consisted of sorted CD4+, CD8+, or CD8+CD57+ T cells (not recorded which) from PBMCs. CDR3 sequence reads: CAWINTGHSDTEAFF. As DNA, the CDR3 is TGTGCCTGGATTAACACGGGACATTCGGACACTGAAGCTTTCTTT.